One and the same sample provided the 16 T cell receptor beta chains below, sequenced in a study of PD-L1 blockade in urothelial cancer. Documented time point: pretreatment peripheral blood. This table comes from immunoSEQ multiplex PCR, and its TCRdb copy is limited to in-frame clones, with some not included. This sample carries tens of thousands of clones, roughly four fifths of them seen once, and the ten largest clones take roughly 4%. The sequencing used PBMCs, collected around atezolizumab (anti-PD-L1) treatment. These receptors originate from a man in his sixties or seventies with urothelial cancer.

V and J are TRBV7-2 and TRBJ2-2; TRBD1 aligns across 10 bases. With V trimmed by 1 base and J by 4 bases, 9 bases remained unmatched. CDR1 is SGHTA, CDR2 FQGNSA, per germline. This CDR3 contains 18 residues. The CDR3 sequence: CASSLVFLGTGVTGELFF. The CDR3 DNA reads as TGTGCCAGCAGCTTAGTGTTTCTTGGGACAGGGGTCACCGGGGAGCTGTTTTTT.

V usage is TRBV7-9 and J usage is TRBJ1-3; D is undetermined. V dropped 5 bases and J dropped 4 bases, with 6 bases sitting between them. Germline CDR1 reads SEHNR; CDR2 reads FQNEAQ (reference sequence). CDR3 length equals 12 residues. The CDR3 sequence is CASSRQGNTIYF. The CDR3 coding sequence is TGTGCCAGCAGCCGTCAGGGAAACACCATATATTTT.

The rearrangement links TRBV11-3 to TRBJ2-1; the match to TRBD2 covers 7 bases. Per the germline V gene, CDR1 is SGHNT and CDR2 is YENEEA. The J segment lost 3 bases and the V segment lost 7 bases, leaving 9 bases of the junction unmatched. The CDR3 covers 15 residues. In DNA, the CDR3 is TGTGCCAGCACCGGCGTTGGGAGGGGCTACAATGAGCAGTTCTTC. Its translation: CASTGVGRGYNEQFF.

CDR3 nucleotide sequence: TGCAGCGTTCGGGGGCGGGAGGGGAGCTCCTACAATGAGCAGTTCTTC. Translating it yields CSVRGREGSSYNEQFF. The chain combines TRBV29-1 with TRBJ2-1; TRBD2 aligns across 9 bases. The germline V gene encodes CDR1 SQVTM and CDR2 ANQGSEA. CDR3 length: 16 residues. Trimming removed 5 bases from V and 0 bases from J; junction bases left unmatched: 8.

The CDR3, as DNA: TGTGCCAGCAGCTTAAGCGGGGGGGGTGAGGAGCAGTTCTTC. It encodes CASSLSGGGEEQFF. This chain uses TRBV7-3 with TRBJ2-1, with 9 bases fitting TRBD2. In germline, CDR1 is SGHTA, CDR2 FQGTGA. V lost 1 base and J lost 10; bases outside the gene matches: 5. The CDR3 covers 14 residues.

This chain joins TRBV7-9 and TRBJ2-3; D unresolved. Between the trimmed V and J ends, which lost 3 bases and 2 bases, there was a span of 6 bases. From germline, CDR1 is SEHNR and CDR2 FQNEAQ (reference sequence). This CDR3 is 13 amino acids long. DNA of the CDR3: TGTGCCAGCAGCTTTGCCTACACAGATACGCAGTATTTT. Protein product: CASSFAYTDTQYF. Looking up the rest from reference TRBV7-9 and TRBJ2-3 gives the full variable domain: DTGVSQNPRHKITKRGQNVTFRCDPISEHNRLYWYRQTLGQGPEFLTYFQNEAQLEKSRLLSDRFSAERPKGSFSTLEIQRTEQGDSAMYLCASSFAYTDTQYFGPGTRLTVL.

The chain employs TRBV6-5 and TRBJ1-1; no clear D gene. The germline gives CDR1 MNHEY, CDR2 SVGAGI. This CDR3 region has 15 residues. The V gene lost 6 bases and the J gene lost 0 bases, with 14 bases spanning the gap. The CDR3: CASSRGGSLNTEAFF. Here the CDR3 DNA reads TGTGCCAGCAGCCGCGGTGGATCTTTGAACACTGAAGCTTTCTTT.

This clone was recorded a few times. The V gene is TRBV7-9, the J gene TRBJ2-1; D call uncertain. The CDR3 is 11 residues long. The germline V gene encodes CDR1 SEHNR and CDR2 FQNEAQ (reference sequence). V shed 2 bases and J shed 13 bases, with 9 bases lying between them. The CDR3 loop reads CASSLSSFQFF. CDR3 DNA sequence: TGTGCCAGCAGCTTATCTAGTTTCCAGTTCTTC.

This rearrangement joins TRBV7-9 to TRBJ2-5, with TRBD2 matching over 13 bases. The trim removed 5 bases at V and 5 bases at J, leaving 8 bases unmatched. The CDR3 extends over 16 amino acids. The germline V gene encodes CDR1 SEHNR and CDR2 FQNEAQ (reference sequence). The CDR3 reads CASSGGTSGIRETQYF. The CDR3 DNA follows: TGTGCCAGCAGCGGCGGGACTAGCGGGATCCGGGAGACCCAGTACTTC. Using reference TRBV7-9 and TRBJ2-5 for the parts outside the CDR3, the full variable domain is DTGVSQNPRHKITKRGQNVTFRCDPISEHNRLYWYRQTLGQGPEFLTYFQNEAQLEKSRLLSDRFSAERPKGSFSTLEIQRTEQGDSAMYLCASSGGTSGIRETQYFGPGTRLLVL.

The chain combines TRBV28 with TRBJ2-1; 10 bases line up with TRBD2. V shed 6 bases, J shed 2 bases, and the junction held 7 bases outside the gene matches. The CDR3 length is 16 residues. The V gene's germline CDR1 is MDHEN and CDR2 SYDVKM. The CDR3 DNA reads as TGTGCCAGCAGCCGACTAGCGGGCCCTACCTACAATGAGCAGTTCTTC. Protein product: CASSRLAGPTYNEQFF.

The rearrangement joins TRBV7-3 to TRBJ1-1; D gene ambiguous. Deletions cut 7 bases from V and 4 bases from J, with 10 bases between. Germline assignment: CDR1 SGHTA and CDR2 FQGTGA. The CDR3 spans 12 residues. The CDR3 region has the DNA TGTGCCAGCATCAAATCGGGCACTGAAGCTTTCTTT. Its translation is CASIKSGTEAFF.

CDR3: CASSEDPSSGNTIYF. CDR3 sequence (DNA): TGTGCCAGCAGTGAAGACCCGAGCTCTGGAAACACCATATATTTT. V gene TRBV6-1 combines with J gene TRBJ1-3; the D is unclear. The ends were cut back, 1 base at V and 0 bases at J, with 7 bases in the middle. CDR1 and CDR2 (germline): MNHNS, SASEGT. The CDR3 is made up of 15 amino acids.

CDR3 amino acids: CASSLWQSYEQYF. The CDR3 DNA is TGTGCCAGCAGCTTATGGCAAAGCTACGAGCAGTACTTC. This chain uses TRBV7-6 with TRBJ2-7; the D is unclear. Germline CDR1 reads SGHVS; CDR2 reads FNYEAQ. CDR3 length equals 13 residues. V lost 2 bases to trimming and J lost 3 bases, with 8 bases between them.

The J gene is TRBJ1-2, the V gene TRBV18; D remains ambiguous. Germline CDR1 reads KGHSH; CDR2 reads LQKENI. V was clipped by 9 bases and J by 4 bases, with 12 bases between them. The CDR3 covers 12 residues. CDR3 bases: TGTGCCAGTCGCGCAGGAGGCTATGGCTACACCTTC. Encoded protein: CASRAGGYGYTF.

Of note for this clone: Within the sample, other DNA sequences also encode this same CDR3. The rearrangement joins TRBV6-5 to TRBJ2-3; 9 bases are shared with TRBD1. In germline, CDR1 is MNHEY, CDR2 SVGAGI. The V and J ends lost 6 bases and 3 bases, in that order; junction bases with no gene match: 4. The CDR3 has 14 residues. CDR3 loop: CASRPGQGTDTQYF. CDR3 bases: TGTGCCAGCAGACCGGGACAGGGTACAGATACGCAGTATTTT.

V and J are TRBV28 and TRBJ2-5; possible D gene TRBD2, 6 bases. The germline V and J ends were trimmed by 4 bases and 7 bases, with 13 bases remaining between them. Germline-derived CDR1 and CDR2 are MDHEN and SYDVKM. The CDR3 has 13 residues. CDR3 nucleotides: TGTGCCAGCAGTTCACAACTAGCAGGGACCCAGTACTTC. The encoded protein is CASSSQLAGTQYF.